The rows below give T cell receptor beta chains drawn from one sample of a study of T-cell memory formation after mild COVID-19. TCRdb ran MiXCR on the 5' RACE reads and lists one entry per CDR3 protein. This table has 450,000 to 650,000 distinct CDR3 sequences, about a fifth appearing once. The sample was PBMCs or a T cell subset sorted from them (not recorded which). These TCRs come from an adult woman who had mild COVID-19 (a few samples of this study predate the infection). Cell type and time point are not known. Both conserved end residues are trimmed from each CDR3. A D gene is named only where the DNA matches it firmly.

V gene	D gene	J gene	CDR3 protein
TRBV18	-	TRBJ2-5	ASSSGLKGETQY
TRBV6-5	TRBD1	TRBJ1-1	ASSRQGAYDTEAF
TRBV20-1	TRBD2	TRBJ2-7	SARIPGLDSYEQY
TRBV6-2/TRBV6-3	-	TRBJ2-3	ASSLGQSRTDTQY
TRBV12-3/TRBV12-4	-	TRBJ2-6	ASSFRGVGANVLT
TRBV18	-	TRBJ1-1	ASSPGIARGGYTEAF
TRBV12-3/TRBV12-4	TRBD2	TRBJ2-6	ASAVLAGVNSGANVLT
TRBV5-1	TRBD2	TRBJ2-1	ASSETSGPGDNEQF
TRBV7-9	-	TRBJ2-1	ASSLGAFGARDEQF
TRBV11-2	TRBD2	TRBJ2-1	ASSLVGLAGGSYNEQF
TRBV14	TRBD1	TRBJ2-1	ASSPFDRGYYNEQF
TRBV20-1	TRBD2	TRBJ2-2	SARVGGGALDGELF
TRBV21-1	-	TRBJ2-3	ATRTDTQY
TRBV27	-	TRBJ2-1	ASSLIGEEQF
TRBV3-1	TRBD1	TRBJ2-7	ASSQEPSGQMTYEQY
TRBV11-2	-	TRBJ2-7	ASSTLVPEQY
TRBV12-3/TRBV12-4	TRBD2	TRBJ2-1	ASTLTSGGYNEQF
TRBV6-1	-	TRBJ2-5	ASSFGLGQETQY
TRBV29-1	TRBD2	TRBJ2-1	SVELASGEQF
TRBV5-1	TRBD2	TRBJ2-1	ASSLTSGAYNEQF